This T cell receptor beta chain was identified during a study of shared clonotypes between healthy human individuals. Comments on this clone: This sample includes further DNA sequences coding for the same CDR3.

Every subset's genomic DNA went evenly onto several immunoSEQ plates. The data were produced by immunoSEQ multiplex PCR, yet TCRdb's version contains in-frame clones alone and is incomplete. The sample contains approximately 2,200,000 clones, approximately 94% of which appear only once. CD45RO-negative, CCR7-positively selected cells formed the naive CD8 fraction, excluding terminally differentiated effector memory CD45RA+ cells. All the donors were Caucasian adults who lived in Nashville, Tennessee. The CDR3 extends over 13 amino acids. V was shortened by 4 bases and J by 1 base, with 8 bases between the two germline ends. Germline CDR1 and CDR2: MGHDK and SYGVNS.

The rearrangement links TRBV25-1 to TRBJ2-7; weak D call: TRBD1 (6 bases). The sequencing input was naive CD8+ T cells from PBMCs. The sequence was obtained from a man aged 18 to 29 in good health. Some clones in this sample may be carry-over from other donors' samples. In DNA form, the CDR3 reads TGTGCCAGCAGTGCAACAGGGTCCTACGAGCAGTACTTC. Amino acid sequence: CASSATGSYEQYF.